The T cell receptor (beta chain) under discussion was sequenced for a study of T-cell reconstitution after alpha-beta-depleted transplantation in children. Library preparation (for TCRbeta) was performed with unique molecular identifiers. TCRdb reanalysed the PCR reads using MiXCR and keeps one entry per CDR3 protein. There are roughly 350,000 distinct CDR3 sequences in the sample; over 9% occur only once, and 2% to 3% lies in the top ten. Ten or more counts support this clonotype. The ends were cut back, 0 bases at V and 2 bases at J, with 14 bases in the middle. The CDR3 has 16 amino acids. The germline V gene encodes CDR1 MNHEY and CDR2 SVGEGT.

The chain uses TRBV6-2 or TRBV6-3 and TRBJ2-7; possible D gene TRBD1, 5 bases. This specimen consisted of PBMCs from the stem cell graft donor, obtained from the stem cell graft. This receptor was identified in a human donor who donated a stem cell graft to a child with acute lymphoblastic leukemia. CDR3 amino acids: CASSYSALDMTYEQYF. CDR3 nucleotide sequence: TGTGCCAGCAGTTACTCGGCCCTGGACATGACCTACGAGCAGTACTTC.